These 20 T cell receptor beta chains originate from one sample sequenced in a study of shared clonotypes between healthy human individuals. This table comes from immunoSEQ multiplex PCR, and its TCRdb copy is limited to in-frame clones, with some not included. Of about 1 million clones in the sample, under 80% were seen once. What was sequenced was memory CD4+ T cells sorted from blood. Stated subset: CD45RA-negative fraction. These TCRs come from a man aged 18 to 29 in good health.

This clone came up once. The chain carries TRBV9 and TRBJ2-5; 9 positions agree with TRBD1. Per germline, CDR1 SGDLS and CDR2 YYNGEE. This CDR3 contains 14 residues. The V segment lost 4 bases and the J segment 4 bases; nucleotides outside the gene matches: 5. Here the CDR3 DNA reads TGTGCCAGCAGCCTTACAGGGGGCGGAGAGACCCAGTACTTC. It codes for CASSLTGGGETQYF.

Concerning this clone itself: The sample holds other DNA sequences that translate to the same CDR3. The chain is built from TRBV18 and TRBJ1-6; D is possibly TRBD1 (6 bases). V lost 3 bases to trimming and J lost 7 bases, with 10 bases between them. This CDR3 has 14 residues. Germline values: CDR1 KGHSH, CDR2 LQKENI. CDR3 DNA sequence: TGTGCCAGCTCACCGGGACAAAACAATTCACCCCTCCACTTT. Translating gives CASSPGQNNSPLHF.

This sequence joins TRBV5-1 and TRBJ1-1; D gene unclear. The V end lost 5 bases, the J end lost 0 bases, and 11 bases lay between the germline ends. Germline-derived CDR1 and CDR2 are SGHRS and YFSETQ. The CDR3 length is 14 residues. CDR3 sequence (DNA): TGCGCCAGCAGGTCCGCCGGAATGAACACTGAAGCTTTCTTT. This encodes CASRSAGMNTEAFF.

The rearrangement uses TRBV6-6 and TRBJ2-5; D unresolved. V shed 7 bases and J shed 5 bases, with 14 bases lying between them. Germline V gene lookup returns CDR1 MNHNY and CDR2 SVGAGI (reference sequence). The CDR3 runs to 13 residues. The CDR3 is CASTRRFSETQYF. The CDR3 DNA sequence: TGTGCCAGCACCCGCCGATTTTCGGAGACCCAGTACTTC.

The chain uses TRBV10-1 and TRBJ2-2; possibly TRBD2 for D (6 bases). Trimming removed 4 bases from V and 3 bases from J, with 12 bases in between. Germline loops: CDR1 WNHNN, CDR2 SYGVQD (reference sequence). This CDR3 is 15 amino acids long. The CDR3 DNA reads TGCGCCAGCAGTGTTGGAGGGAGAGACACCGGGGAGCTGTTTTTT. Residues: CASSVGGRDTGELFF.

The chain uses TRBV18 and TRBJ2-5, with TRBD2 matching over 7 bases. CDR3 size: 15 residues. CDR1 and CDR2 from the germline V gene are KGHSH and LQKENI. V was clipped by 4 bases and J by 1 base; unmatched bases: 6. CDR3 DNA sequence: TGTGCCAGCTCACTATCACTAGCGTCCCAAGAGACCCAGTACTTC. This encodes CASSLSLASQETQYF.

This clone was found once. This chain joins TRBV5-5 and TRBJ2-3; weak D call: TRBD1 (6 bases). The V and J ends lost 5 bases and 4 bases respectively, with 14 bases between them. The CDR3 totals 14 residues. Germline lookup yields CDR1 SGHKS and CDR2 YYEKEE (reference sequence). CDR3 protein: CASRVGGGADTQYF. CDR3 sequence (DNA): TGTGCCAGCAGGGTTGGGGGCGGCGCAGATACGCAGTATTTT. Filled out from reference TRBV5-5 and TRBJ2-3, the complete variable domain reads DAGVTQSPTHLIKTRGQQVTLRCSPISGHKSVSWYQQVLGQGPQFIFQYYEKEERGRGNFPDRFSARQFPNYSSELNVNALLLGDSALYLCASRVGGGADTQYFGPGTRLTVL.

The chain is built from TRBV9 and TRBJ2-5; D unclear. The CDR3 has 16 amino acids. CDR1 SGDLS and CDR2 YYNGEE come from the germline V gene. Trimming took 0 bases from V and 2 from J, leaving 14 bases between them. CDR3 sequence reads: CASSVGLWGQQETQYF. The CDR3 DNA sequence: TGTGCCAGCAGCGTAGGGTTATGGGGTCAGCAAGAGACCCAGTACTTC.

This chain connects TRBV18 to TRBJ2-3; D may correspond to TRBD1 or TRBD2 (5 bases each). Germline assignment: CDR1 KGHSH and CDR2 LQKENI. V lost 6 bases to trimming and J lost 1 base, with 17 bases between them. This CDR3 has 16 amino acids. The CDR3, as DNA: TGTGCCAGCTCCCCAGGACGGGACCTTCGCACAGATACGCAGTATTTT. It specifies CASSPGRDLRTDTQYF.

The gene calls are TRBV4-2 and TRBJ2-7, with 12 bases lining up with TRBD2. The CDR3 has 15 amino acids. Per germline, CDR1 LGHNA and CDR2 YNFKEQ. The junction had 7 bases not matched to a gene; V was cut back by 6 bases and J by 4 bases. CDR3: CASRQTSGGVYEQYF. The CDR3 DNA is TGTGCCAGCAGGCAGACTAGCGGGGGAGTATACGAGCAGTACTTC.

This clone was observed a single time. The J gene is TRBJ1-1, the V gene TRBV27, with D hard to call. Germline V CDR1 and CDR2: MNHEY, SMNVEV (reference sequence). CDR3 size: 15 residues. V was pared by 5 bases and J by 1 base, with 14 bases between. The CDR3 DNA sequence: TGTGCCAGCAGTGAAGGTGGCAGACGGAACACTGAAGCTTTCTTT. It specifies CASSEGGRRNTEAFF.

On this clone itself: The same CDR3 arises from other DNA sequences in this sample as well. This sequence joins TRBV6-1 and TRBJ2-1, with TRBD1 matching over 7 bases. The CDR3 length is 15 residues. Trimming cost V 2 bases and J 3 bases; bases outside gene matches: 4. Germline loops: CDR1 MNHNS, CDR2 SASEGT. In DNA, the CDR3 is TGTGCCAGCAGTGAATTGGCAGGGGGCTACAATGAGCAGTTCTTC. Protein sequence: CASSELAGGYNEQFF.

The chain links TRBV5-1 to TRBJ2-7; 10 bases line up with TRBD2. V gave up 1 base and J gave up 3 bases; unmatched junction bases: 10. The CDR3 sequence is 17 residues long. Germline V CDR1 and CDR2: SGHRS, YFSETQ. DNA for the CDR3: TGCGCCAGCAGCTTGTCGGCTAGCGGGAGTTCTTACTACGAGCAGTACTTC. Its protein is CASSLSASGSSYYEQYF. Together with reference TRBV5-1 and TRBJ2-7, the CDR3 gives the full variable domain: KAGVTQTPRYLIKTRGQQVTLSCSPISGHRSVSWYQQTPGQGLQFLFEYFSETQRNKGNFPGRFSGRQFSNSRSEMNVSTLELGDSALYLCASSLSASGSSYYEQYFGPGTRLTVT.

V and J are TRBV29-1 and TRBJ1-3; no clear D gene. Germline CDR1 SQVTM, CDR2 ANQGSEA. Trimming removed 5 bases from V and 0 bases from J, with 8 bases in between. The CDR3 consists of 13 residues. Here the CDR3 reads CSVMVGSGNTIYF. CDR3 coding DNA: TGCAGCGTTATGGTAGGCTCTGGAAACACCATATATTTT.

This clone appeared a few times. The chain employs TRBV11-3 and TRBJ2-1, with 8 positions matching TRBD2. The CDR3 is 13 amino acids. The V and J ends lost 3 bases and 9 bases, in that order; junction bases with no gene match: 4. Germline lookup yields CDR1 SGHNT and CDR2 YENEEA. CDR3 sequence (DNA): TGTGCCAGCAGCTTTCGGGGGGGCGGTGAGCAGTTCTTC. Its translation is CASSFRGGGEQFF.

This chain joins TRBV21-1 and TRBJ2-1; the table's D call, TRBD2, has no DNA check behind it. TRBV21-1 counts as a pseudogene. The CDR3 length is 14 residues. This CDR3 reads CASSSSGGVNEQFF. The CDR3 DNA reads as TGTGCCAGCAGCAGTAGCGGGGGGGTTAATGAGCAGTTCTTC.

The chain couples TRBV7-2 to TRBJ2-5; D remains ambiguous. The CDR3 covers 15 residues. V lost 1 base, J lost 1 base, and 10 bases lay in between. CDR1 is SGHTA and CDR2 is FQGNSA in the germline V gene. For the CDR3, the DNA is TGTGCCAGCAGCTTAGGCCCCAAGGCCCAAGAGACCCAGTACTTC. It specifies CASSLGPKAQETQYF.

This clone has more than one count but fewer than ten. The V gene is TRBV28, the J gene TRBJ2-1, with 11 bases fitting TRBD2. The CDR3 extends over 18 amino acids. The germline V gene encodes CDR1 MDHEN and CDR2 SYDVKM. With 6 bases clipped from V and 8 bases from J, the junction kept 18 bases outside the gene matches. Written as DNA, the CDR3 is TGTGCCAGCAGCCAATTAAACCGACTAGCGGGATCCCCCTATGAGCAGTTCTTC. It translates to CASSQLNRLAGSPYEQFF.

The rearrangement joins TRBV7-9 to TRBJ1-3, with D maybe TRBD1 (5 bases). The CDR3 contains 16 residues. Germline V gene lookup returns CDR1 SEHNR and CDR2 FQNEAQ (reference sequence). V lost 2 bases, J lost 0 bases, and 11 bases lay in between. CDR3 nucleotides: TGTGCCAGCAGCTTACAAGGGACGGTCTCTGGAAACACCATATATTTT. It yields the protein CASSLQGTVSGNTIYF.

This chain links TRBV7-9 with TRBJ2-1; D not resolved. V was cut by 1 base and J by 8 bases, with 15 bases left in between. Germline CDR1 SEHNR, CDR2 FQNEAQ (reference sequence). The CDR3 has 15 amino acids. The CDR3 coding sequence is TGTGCCAGCAGCTTAGGAATCACTGGATCACATGAGCAGTTCTTC. This encodes CASSLGITGSHEQFF.